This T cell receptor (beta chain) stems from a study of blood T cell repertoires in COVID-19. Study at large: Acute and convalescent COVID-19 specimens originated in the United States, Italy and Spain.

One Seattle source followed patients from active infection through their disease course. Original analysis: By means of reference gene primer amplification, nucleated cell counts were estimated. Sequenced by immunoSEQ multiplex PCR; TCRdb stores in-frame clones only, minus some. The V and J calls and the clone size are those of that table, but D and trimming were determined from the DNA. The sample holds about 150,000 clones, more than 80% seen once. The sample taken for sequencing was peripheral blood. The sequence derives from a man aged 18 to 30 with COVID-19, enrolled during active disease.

CDR3: CATSRPLGDSRGRTEAFF. CDR3 coding DNA: TGTGCCACCAGCAGACCCTTAGGTGACTCCAGGGGGCGGACTGAAGCTTTCTTT. This sequence joins TRBV15 and TRBJ1-1; 8 bases line up with TRBD1. CDR3 length: 18 amino acids. The junction had 16 bases not matched to a gene; V was cut back by 2 bases and J by 5 bases. Germline lookup yields CDR1 LNHNV and CDR2 YYDKDF (reference sequence).